This T cell receptor beta chain was captured in a study of cytomegalovirus exposure and HLA in healthy donors. Comment on this clone: The antigen remains unidentified.

The data were produced by immunoSEQ multiplex PCR, yet TCRdb's version contains in-frame clones alone and is incomplete. The table records about 64,000 clones, approximately 95% of them present only once. Findings and limits, study-wide: Reports showed the classifier diagnosing cytomegalovirus status with high specificity and sensitivity. The CMV antigen specificity of a few CMV-associated chains was confirmed through in vitro analysis. Within the 120 or so validation repertoires, first-cohort TCR clusters tended to co-occur, according to a later analysis. According to the study, roughly 160 TCR beta chains were cytomegalovirus-associated.

V was clipped by 3 bases and J by 7 bases, with 15 bases between them. CDR3 size: 14 residues. Germline values: CDR1 MDHEN, CDR2 SYDVKM. The chain uses TRBV28 and TRBJ2-5; D perhaps matches TRBD1 (6 bases). Source material: PBMCs. This TCR was sampled from a woman between 18 and 30 years old in good health and CMV-seropositive. The CDR3 protein is CASSLEQGTATQYF. DNA of the CDR3: TGTGCCAGCAGTTTGGAACAGGGAACGGCGACCCAGTACTTC.